This T cell receptor (beta chain) is drawn from a study of blood T cells in healthy people across ages. A note on this clonotype: Antigen unknown.

The CDR3 has 16 residues. Losses at the gene ends were 5 bases for V and 11 bases for J; bases not matched to a gene: 18. Germline V lookup: CDR1 KGHDR, CDR2 SFDVKD. A sample-barcoded 5' primer and a J-beta primer mix were used in a second PCR of about 6 to 11 cycles. Via MiXCR, TCRdb re-called the 5' RACE reads, giving one row per CDR3 protein. The table shows a few hundred thousand distinct CDR3 sequences, with 45% to 65% occurring only once. General study findings and limits: It was not known whether donors were CMV positive (a possible confounder of expanded clonotype changes). Roughly linearly, TCR beta diversity per million T cells fell as age increased.

Isolation recovered at least 6 million PBMCs from every sample. Per sample, at least 5 micrograms of total RNA were extracted. What was sequenced was blood. The source of this sequence is a man between 60 and 75 years old in good health. The V and J genes are TRBV24-1 and TRBJ2-3; 7 nucleotides agree with TRBD2. CDR3 amino acids: CATSGSLAETQRGQYF. The CDR3 bases are TGTGCCACCAGTGGATCCCTAGCGGAGACCCAGAGAGGGCAGTATTTT.